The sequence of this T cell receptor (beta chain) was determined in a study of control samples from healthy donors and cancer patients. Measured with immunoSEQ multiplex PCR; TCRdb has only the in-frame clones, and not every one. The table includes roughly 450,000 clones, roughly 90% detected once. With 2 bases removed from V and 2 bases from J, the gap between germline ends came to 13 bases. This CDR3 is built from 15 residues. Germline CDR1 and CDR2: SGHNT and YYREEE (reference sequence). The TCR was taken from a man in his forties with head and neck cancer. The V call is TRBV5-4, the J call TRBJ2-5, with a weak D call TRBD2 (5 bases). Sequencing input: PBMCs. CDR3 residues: CASSLRFREQETQYF. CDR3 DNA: TGTGCCAGCAGCTTAAGGTTCCGGGAACAAGAGACCCAGTACTTC.